Reported below is one T cell receptor (beta chain). In the original workflow: Estimates of nucleated cell counts were drawn from the amplification of reference gene primers. Here immunoSEQ multiplex PCR was the method, and the copy in TCRdb shows in-frame clones only, minus some. That table furnishes V, J and clone size, whereas the DNA furnished D and trimming. Here the sample spans around 400,000 clones, about 90% being singletons. This entry comes from a study of blood T cell repertoires in COVID-19. Study overall: Some COVID-19 samples were acute and others convalescent; all came from the United States, Italy and Spain. Sources were T cells, B-cell-depleted T cells, or PBMCs; the material itself was cDNA or gDNA.

Trimming pared 0 bases from V and 3 bases from J, leaving 13 bases between. Germline V CDR1 and CDR2: SGHNT, YYREEE (reference sequence). This CDR3 comprises 15 residues. Sequencing was done on a sample of peripheral blood. J is TRBJ2-7 and V is TRBV5-4; tentative D call: TRBD1 (6 bases). This receptor was identified in a man aged 40-49 years with acute or convalescent COVID-19. The CDR3 is CASSLGTAKNYEQYF. The CDR3 nucleotides are TGTGCCAGCAGCTTGGGGACAGCCAAGAACTACGAGCAGTACTTC.